This T cell receptor beta chain emerged from a study of OX40 agonist ivuxolimab in advanced cancers. Study in general: Patients undergoing dose escalation presented with hepatocellular carcinoma, melanoma, renal cell or head and neck cancer. Checkpoint inhibitors had been given previously to 35% to 50% of patients. Whole-study findings and limits: Doses of 0.1 to 3.0 mg/kg were accompanied by clonal expansion of CD4+ and CD8+ blood T cells by week 6.

Trimming took 2 bases from V and 4 from J; bases not matched to a gene: 7. Germline CDR1 is MNHEY and CDR2 is SVGAGI. The CDR3 consists of 15 residues. The cohort excluded patients with autoimmune disease history or systemic immunosuppression. Details on this clone: Its antigen is unknown.

Some clones are missing from TCRdb's copy, which holds only in-frame ones; the method was immunoSEQ multiplex PCR. The table records around 63,000 clones, about nine tenths of them present only once. The clonotype was recovered from an adult with an advanced solid tumor such as melanoma, head and neck, liver or kidney cancer. The chain has TRBV6-5 and TRBJ2-7; TRBD2 matches 8 bases. The source was CD4+ or CD8+ T cells sorted from blood, collected in a trial of the OX40 agonist ivuxolimab. The CDR3 DNA follows: TGTGCCAGCAGTTACACTGGACTAGCTCCGTACGAGCAGTACTTC. This translates into CASSYTGLAPYEQYF.